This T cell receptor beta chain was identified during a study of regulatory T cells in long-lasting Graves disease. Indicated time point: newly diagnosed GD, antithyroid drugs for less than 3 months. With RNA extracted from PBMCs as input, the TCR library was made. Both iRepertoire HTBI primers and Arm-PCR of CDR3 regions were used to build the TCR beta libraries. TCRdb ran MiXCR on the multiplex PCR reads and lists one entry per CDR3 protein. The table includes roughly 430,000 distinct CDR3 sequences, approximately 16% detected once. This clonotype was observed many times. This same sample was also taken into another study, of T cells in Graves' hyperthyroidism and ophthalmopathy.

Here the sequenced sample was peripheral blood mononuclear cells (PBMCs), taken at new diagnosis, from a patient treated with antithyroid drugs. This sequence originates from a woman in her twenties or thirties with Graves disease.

The CDR3 coding sequence is TGTGCCAGCAAATACGCCTACGAGCAGTACTTC. Its protein is CASKYAYEQYF. This sequence joins TRBV6-1 and TRBJ2-7, with D hard to call. V gave up 7 bases and J gave up 2 bases, with 6 bases separating them. The CDR3 spans 11 residues. The V gene's germline CDR1 is MNHNS and CDR2 SASEGT.